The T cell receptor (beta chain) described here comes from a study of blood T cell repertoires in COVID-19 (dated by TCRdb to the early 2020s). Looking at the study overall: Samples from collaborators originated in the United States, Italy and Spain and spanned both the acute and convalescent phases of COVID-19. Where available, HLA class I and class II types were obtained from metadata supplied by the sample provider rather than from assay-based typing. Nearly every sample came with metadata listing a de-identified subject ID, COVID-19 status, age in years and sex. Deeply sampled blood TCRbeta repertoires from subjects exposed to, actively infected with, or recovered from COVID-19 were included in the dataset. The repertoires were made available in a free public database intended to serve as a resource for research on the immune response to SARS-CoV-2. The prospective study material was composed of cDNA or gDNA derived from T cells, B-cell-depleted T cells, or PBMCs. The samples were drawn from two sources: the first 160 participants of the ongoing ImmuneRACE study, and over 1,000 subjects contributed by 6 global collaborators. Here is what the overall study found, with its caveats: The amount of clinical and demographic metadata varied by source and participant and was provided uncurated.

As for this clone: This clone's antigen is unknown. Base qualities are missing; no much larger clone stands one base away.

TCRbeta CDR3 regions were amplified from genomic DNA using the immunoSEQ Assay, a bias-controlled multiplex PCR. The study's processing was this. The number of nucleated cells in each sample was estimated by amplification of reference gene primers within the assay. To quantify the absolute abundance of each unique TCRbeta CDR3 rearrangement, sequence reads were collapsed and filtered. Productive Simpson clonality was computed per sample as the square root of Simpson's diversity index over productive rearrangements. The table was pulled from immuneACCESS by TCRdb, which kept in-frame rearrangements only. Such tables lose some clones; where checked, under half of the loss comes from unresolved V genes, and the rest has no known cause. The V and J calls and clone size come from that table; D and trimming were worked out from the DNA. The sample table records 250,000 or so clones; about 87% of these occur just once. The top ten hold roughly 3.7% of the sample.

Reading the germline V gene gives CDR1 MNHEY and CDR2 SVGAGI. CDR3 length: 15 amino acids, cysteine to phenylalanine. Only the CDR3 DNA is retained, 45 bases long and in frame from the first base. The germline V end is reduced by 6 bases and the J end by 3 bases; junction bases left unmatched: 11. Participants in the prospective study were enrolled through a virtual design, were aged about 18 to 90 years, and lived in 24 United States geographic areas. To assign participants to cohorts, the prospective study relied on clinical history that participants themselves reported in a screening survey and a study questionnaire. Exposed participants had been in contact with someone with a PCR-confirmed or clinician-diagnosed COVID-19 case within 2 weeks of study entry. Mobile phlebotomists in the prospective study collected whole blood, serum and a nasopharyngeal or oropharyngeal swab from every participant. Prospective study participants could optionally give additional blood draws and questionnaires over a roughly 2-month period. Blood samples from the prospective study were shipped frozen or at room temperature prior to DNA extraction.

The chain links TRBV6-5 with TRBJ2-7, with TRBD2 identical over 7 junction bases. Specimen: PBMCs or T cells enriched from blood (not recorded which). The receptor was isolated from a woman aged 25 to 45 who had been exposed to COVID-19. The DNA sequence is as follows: TGTGCCAGCAGCTCAGATTATGGGAGGGGCTACGAGCAGTACTTC. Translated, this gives CASSSDYGRGYEQYF.